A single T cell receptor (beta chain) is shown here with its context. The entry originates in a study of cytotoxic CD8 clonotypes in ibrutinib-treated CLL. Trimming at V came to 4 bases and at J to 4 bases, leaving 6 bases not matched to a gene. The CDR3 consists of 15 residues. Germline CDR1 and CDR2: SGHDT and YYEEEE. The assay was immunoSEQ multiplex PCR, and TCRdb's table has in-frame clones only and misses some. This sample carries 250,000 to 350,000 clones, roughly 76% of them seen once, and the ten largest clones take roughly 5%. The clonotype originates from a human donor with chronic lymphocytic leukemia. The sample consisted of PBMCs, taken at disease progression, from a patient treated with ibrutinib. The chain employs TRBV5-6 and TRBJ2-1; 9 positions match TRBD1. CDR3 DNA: TGTGCCAGCAGCGACACAGGGGGCGCGTACAATGAGCAGTTCTTC. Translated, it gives CASSDTGGAYNEQFF.